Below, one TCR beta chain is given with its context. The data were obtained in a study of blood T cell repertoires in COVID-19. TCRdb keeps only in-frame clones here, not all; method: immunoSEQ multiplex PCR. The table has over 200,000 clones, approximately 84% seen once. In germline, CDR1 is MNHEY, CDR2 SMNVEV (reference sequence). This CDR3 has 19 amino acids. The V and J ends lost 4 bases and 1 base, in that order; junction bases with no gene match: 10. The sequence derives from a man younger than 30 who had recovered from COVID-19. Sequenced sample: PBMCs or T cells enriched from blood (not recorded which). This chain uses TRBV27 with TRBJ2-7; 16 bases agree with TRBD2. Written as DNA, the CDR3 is TGTGCCAGCAGTTCCATGGGACTAGCGGGGGGGCCCCTTTCCTACGAGCAGTACTTC. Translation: CASSSMGLAGGPLSYEQYF.